The entry that follows covers one T cell receptor (beta chain) sequence. This sample stems from a study of blood T cell repertoires in COVID-19. Sequencing was performed with immunoSEQ multiplex PCR; in TCRdb, only in-frame clones are kept and a portion is missing. This table holds roughly 150,000 clones, over 80% found once. Germline V CDR1 and CDR2: MDHEN, SYDVKM. The germline V and J ends were trimmed by 5 bases and 0 bases, with 17 bases remaining between them. The CDR3 spans 18 residues. The receptor comes from an elderly man with acute or convalescent COVID-19. The sample taken for sequencing was peripheral blood. The chain links TRBV28 to TRBJ1-6, with D maybe TRBD1 (5 bases). CDR3 sequence reads: CASSKRTKASSYNSPLHF. In DNA, the CDR3 is TGTGCCAGCAGTAAACGGACAAAAGCGAGCTCCTATAATTCACCCCTCCACTTT.